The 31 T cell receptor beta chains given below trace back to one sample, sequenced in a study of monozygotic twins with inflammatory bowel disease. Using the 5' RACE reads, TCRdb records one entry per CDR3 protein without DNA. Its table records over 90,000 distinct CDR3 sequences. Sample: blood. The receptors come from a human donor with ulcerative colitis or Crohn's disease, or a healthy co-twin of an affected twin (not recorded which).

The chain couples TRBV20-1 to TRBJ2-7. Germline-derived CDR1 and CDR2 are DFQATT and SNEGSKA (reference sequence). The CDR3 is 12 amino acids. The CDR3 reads CSEEGDRGEQYF.

The CDR3 is CATSRAGSGANVLTF. V and J are TRBV15 and TRBJ2-6; TCRdb lists TRBD1, though no DNA is available to test this call. Germline CDR1 reads LNHNV; CDR2 reads YYDKDF (reference sequence). The CDR3 is 15 amino acids.

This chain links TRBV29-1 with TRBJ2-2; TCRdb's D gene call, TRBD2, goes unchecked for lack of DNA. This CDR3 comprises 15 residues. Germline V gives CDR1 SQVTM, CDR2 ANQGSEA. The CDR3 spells CSVVGNREGPGELFF.

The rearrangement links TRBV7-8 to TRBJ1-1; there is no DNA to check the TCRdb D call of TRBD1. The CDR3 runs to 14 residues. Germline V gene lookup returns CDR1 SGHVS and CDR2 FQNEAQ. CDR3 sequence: CASSLQGPRTEAFF.

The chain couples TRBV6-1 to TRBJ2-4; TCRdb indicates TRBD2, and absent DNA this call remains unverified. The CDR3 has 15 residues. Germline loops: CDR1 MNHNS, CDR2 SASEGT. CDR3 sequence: CAISEPGLAVDIQYF.

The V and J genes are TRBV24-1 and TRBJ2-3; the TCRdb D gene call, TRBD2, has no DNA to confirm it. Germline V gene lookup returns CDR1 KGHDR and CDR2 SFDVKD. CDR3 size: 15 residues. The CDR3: CATSDRREYTDTQYF.

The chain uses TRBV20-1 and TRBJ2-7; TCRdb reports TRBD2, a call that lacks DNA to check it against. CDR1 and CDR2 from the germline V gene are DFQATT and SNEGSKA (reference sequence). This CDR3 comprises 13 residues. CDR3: CSALSGRGDEQYF.

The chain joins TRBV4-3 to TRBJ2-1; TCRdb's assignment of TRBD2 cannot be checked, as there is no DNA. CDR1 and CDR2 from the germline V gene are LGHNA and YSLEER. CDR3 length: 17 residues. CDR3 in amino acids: CASSHSRLADLNNEQFF.

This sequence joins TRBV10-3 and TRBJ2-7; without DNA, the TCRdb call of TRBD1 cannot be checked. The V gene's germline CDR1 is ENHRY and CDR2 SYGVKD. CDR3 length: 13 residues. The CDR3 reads CAIVREFSYEQYF.

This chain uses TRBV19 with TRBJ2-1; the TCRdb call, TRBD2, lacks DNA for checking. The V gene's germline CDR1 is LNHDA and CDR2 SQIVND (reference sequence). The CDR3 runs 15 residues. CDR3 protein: CASRGTGAIRDEQFF.

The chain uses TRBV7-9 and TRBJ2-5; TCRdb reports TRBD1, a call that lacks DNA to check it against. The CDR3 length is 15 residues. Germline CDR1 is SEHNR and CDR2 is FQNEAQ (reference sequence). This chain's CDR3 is CASDPGQNKGETQYF.

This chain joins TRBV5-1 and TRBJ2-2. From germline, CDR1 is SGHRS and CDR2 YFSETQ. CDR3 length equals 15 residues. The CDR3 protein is CASSYPGPNTGELFF.

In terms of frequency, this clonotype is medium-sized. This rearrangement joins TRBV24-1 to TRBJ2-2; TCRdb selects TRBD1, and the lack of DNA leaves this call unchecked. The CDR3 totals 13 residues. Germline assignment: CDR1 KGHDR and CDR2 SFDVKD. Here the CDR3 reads CATSLQGLGELFF.

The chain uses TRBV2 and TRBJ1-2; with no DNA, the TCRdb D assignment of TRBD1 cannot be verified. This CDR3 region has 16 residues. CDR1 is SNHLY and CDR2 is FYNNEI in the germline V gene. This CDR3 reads CASSVSQGRGDYGYTF.

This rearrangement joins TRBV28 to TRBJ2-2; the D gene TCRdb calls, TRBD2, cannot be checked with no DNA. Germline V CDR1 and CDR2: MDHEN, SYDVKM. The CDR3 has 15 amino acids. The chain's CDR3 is CASSLDSGTTGELFF.

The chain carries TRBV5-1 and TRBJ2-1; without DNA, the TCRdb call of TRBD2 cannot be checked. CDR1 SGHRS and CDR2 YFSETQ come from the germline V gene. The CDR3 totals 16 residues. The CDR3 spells CASSLEGRQAHNEQFF.

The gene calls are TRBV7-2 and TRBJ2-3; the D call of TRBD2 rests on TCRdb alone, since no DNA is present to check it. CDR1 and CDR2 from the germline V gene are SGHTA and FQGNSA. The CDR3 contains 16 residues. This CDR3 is CASSLVLAGGGDTQYF.

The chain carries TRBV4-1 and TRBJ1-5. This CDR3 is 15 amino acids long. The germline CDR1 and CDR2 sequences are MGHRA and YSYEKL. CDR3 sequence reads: CASSQEQVYNQPQHF.

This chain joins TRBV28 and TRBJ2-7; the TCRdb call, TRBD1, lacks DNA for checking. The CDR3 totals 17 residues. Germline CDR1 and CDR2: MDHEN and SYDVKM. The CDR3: CASSLGAGTGIPYEQYF. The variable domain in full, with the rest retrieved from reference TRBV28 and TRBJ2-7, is DVKVTQSSRYLVKRTGEKVFLECVQDMDHENMFWYRQDPGLGLRLIYFSYDVKMKEKGDIPEGYSVSREKKERFSLILESASTNQTSMYLCASSLGAGTGIPYEQYFGPGTRLTVT.

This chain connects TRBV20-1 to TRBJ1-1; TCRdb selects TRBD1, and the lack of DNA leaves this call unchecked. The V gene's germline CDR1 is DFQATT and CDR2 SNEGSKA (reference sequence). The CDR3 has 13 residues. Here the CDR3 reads CSASRQLNTEAFF.

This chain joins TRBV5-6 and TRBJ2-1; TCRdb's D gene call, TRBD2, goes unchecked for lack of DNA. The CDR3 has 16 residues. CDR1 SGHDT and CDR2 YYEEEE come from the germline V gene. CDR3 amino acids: CASSPGPGLAEFEQFF.

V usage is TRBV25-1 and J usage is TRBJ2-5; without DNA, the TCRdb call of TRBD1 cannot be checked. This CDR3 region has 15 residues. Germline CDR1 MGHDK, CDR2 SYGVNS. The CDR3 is CASSVMGQGRETQYF.

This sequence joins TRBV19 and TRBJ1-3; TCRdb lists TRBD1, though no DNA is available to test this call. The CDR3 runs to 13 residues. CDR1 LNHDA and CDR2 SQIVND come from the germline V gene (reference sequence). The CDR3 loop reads CASGPGAGNTIYF.

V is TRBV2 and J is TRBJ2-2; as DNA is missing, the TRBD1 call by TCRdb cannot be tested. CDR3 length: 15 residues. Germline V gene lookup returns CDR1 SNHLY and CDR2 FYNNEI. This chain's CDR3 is CASSDGQLAPGELFF.

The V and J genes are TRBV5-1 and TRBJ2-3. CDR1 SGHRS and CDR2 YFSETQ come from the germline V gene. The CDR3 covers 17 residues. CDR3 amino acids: CASSLEWSLLSTDTQYF.

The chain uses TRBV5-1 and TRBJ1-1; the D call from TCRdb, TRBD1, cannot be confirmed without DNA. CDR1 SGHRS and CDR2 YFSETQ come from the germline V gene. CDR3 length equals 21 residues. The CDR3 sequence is CASSLEPRTGSPTGLRPWAFF.

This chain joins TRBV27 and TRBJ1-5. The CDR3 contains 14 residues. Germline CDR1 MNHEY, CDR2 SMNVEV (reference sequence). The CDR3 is CASSLSDSNQPQHF.

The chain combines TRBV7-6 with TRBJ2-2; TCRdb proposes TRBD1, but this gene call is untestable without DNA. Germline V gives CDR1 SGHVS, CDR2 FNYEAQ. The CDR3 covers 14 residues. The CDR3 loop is CASGGAVTSGELFF. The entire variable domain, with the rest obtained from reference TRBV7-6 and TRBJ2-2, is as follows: GAGVSQSPRYKVTKRGQDVALRCDPISGHVSLYWYRQALGQGPEFLTYFNYEAQQDKSGLPNDRFSAERPEGSISTLTIQRTEQRDSAMYRCASGGAVTSGELFFGEGSRLTVL.

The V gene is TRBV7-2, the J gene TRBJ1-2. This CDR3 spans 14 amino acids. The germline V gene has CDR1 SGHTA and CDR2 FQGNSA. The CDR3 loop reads CASSPGPQTYGYTF.

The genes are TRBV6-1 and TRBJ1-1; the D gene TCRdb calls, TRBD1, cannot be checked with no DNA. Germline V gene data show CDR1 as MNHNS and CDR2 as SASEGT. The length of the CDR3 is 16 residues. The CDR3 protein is CASSPQGNLLNTEAFF.

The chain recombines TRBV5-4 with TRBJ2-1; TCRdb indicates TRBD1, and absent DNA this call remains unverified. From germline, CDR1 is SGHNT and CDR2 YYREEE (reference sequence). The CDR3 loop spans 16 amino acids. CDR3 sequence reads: CASSLNRLSSYNEQFF.